The 32 T cell receptor beta chains below were found in one sample sequenced in a study of a mutant IDH1 vaccine in newly diagnosed glioma. The time point is: week 5, during vaccination. Vaccination used 300 ug of mutant IDH1 20-mer peptide per dose, with topical imiquimod. No antigen has been identified for these receptors. Some clones are missing from TCRdb's copy, which holds only in-frame ones; the method was immunoSEQ multiplex PCR. Altogether tens of thousands of clones are present, around 80% being singletons, with the ten largest covering about 1.7%. Sequenced material: PBMCs, taken from a glioma patient whose treatment included an IDH1 peptide vaccine. All receptors derive from a woman in her thirties or forties with glioma.

This clone was detected a few times. The CDR3 DNA is TGTGCCAGCAGCTCTCCCGGGGGGAATGAGCAGTTCTTC. Translating gives CASSSPGGNEQFF. V is TRBV7-9 and J is TRBJ2-1; 7 nucleotides agree with TRBD2. J lost 7 bases, V lost 4 bases, and 4 bases had no gene match. CDR3 length: 13 amino acids. Germline CDR1 is SEHNR and CDR2 is FQNEAQ (reference sequence).

The rearrangement uses TRBV27 and TRBJ1-4, with TRBD1 matching over 9 bases. This CDR3 has 16 residues. From germline, CDR1 is MNHEY and CDR2 SMNVEV (reference sequence). J was trimmed by 7 bases and V by 3 bases; bases with no gene match: 9. For the CDR3, the DNA is TGTGCCAGCAGTTTTTCCCCGGGACAGGGCCCTGAAAAACTGTTTTTT. The encoded protein is CASSFSPGQGPEKLFF.

This chain links TRBV5-6 with TRBJ2-2; a weak D match, TRBD1 (6 bases). Germline-derived CDR1 and CDR2 are SGHDT and YYEEEE. Trimming shortened V by 0 bases and J by 1 base, and 16 bases separated the two germline ends. The CDR3 is 18 amino acids. The CDR3 DNA reads as TGTGCCAGCAGCTTGGGTGGCTCCGTGACAGGGAACACCGGGGAGCTGTTTTTT. Translating gives CASSLGGSVTGNTGELFF.

This chain joins TRBV5-1 and TRBJ2-5, with TRBD2 identical over 8 bases. The J segment lost 0 bases and the V segment lost 4 bases, leaving 11 bases of the junction unmatched. CDR1 is SGHRS and CDR2 is YFSETQ in the germline V gene. The CDR3 spans 17 residues. CDR3 bases: TGCGCCAGCAGCACCCCCTTGGGCGGGGGGCACCAAGAGACCCAGTACTTC. It encodes CASSTPLGGGHQETQYF.

This chain connects TRBV30 to TRBJ1-2, with D perhaps matching TRBD1 (5 bases). The V gene's germline CDR1 is GTSNPN and CDR2 SVGIG (reference sequence). This CDR3 is 14 amino acids long. Trimming cost V 4 bases and J 7 bases, with 19 bases left between them. The DNA of the CDR3 is TGTGCCTGGACTCCGGGAGGGGATCGAAGTGGCTACACCTTC. Amino acids: CAWTPGGDRSGYTF. The complete variable domain, with remaining parts taken from reference TRBV30 and TRBJ1-2, reads SQTIHQWPATLVQPVGSPLSLECTVEGTSNPNLYWYRQAAGRGLQLLFYSVGIGQISSEVPQNLSASRPQDRQFILSSKKLLLSDSGFYLCAWTPGGDRSGYTFGSGTRLTVV.

This clone was counted between two and nine times. The gene calls are TRBV5-4 and TRBJ1-2, with a tentative D call TRBD1 (5 bases). Germline CDR1 and CDR2: SGHNT and YYREEE (reference sequence). This CDR3 has 14 amino acids. V shed 4 bases and J shed 2 bases, with 12 bases lying between them. CDR3 DNA sequence: TGTGCCAGCAGCCCTGGGACGAGGAACTATGGCTACACCTTC. Amino acid sequence: CASSPGTRNYGYTF.

This clone was seen only once. The V and J genes are TRBV6-1 and TRBJ1-2; no definite D call. Germline CDR1 is MNHNS and CDR2 is SASEGT. This CDR3 has 10 residues. Trimming stripped 8 bases from V and 10 bases from J, with 11 bases between. The CDR3 sequence: CASLMLSYTF. For the CDR3, the DNA is TGTGCCAGCCTGATGTTATCCTACACCTTC.

J is TRBJ2-6 and V is TRBV6-5, with no clear D. This CDR3 is built from 14 residues. Germline V gene data show CDR1 as MNHEY and CDR2 as SVGAGI. Between the trimmed V and J ends, which lost 5 bases and 2 bases, there was a span of 7 bases. The CDR3 spells CASSRLTGANVLTF. CDR3 sequence (DNA): TGTGCCAGCAGTCGGTTGACTGGGGCCAACGTCCTGACTTTC.

The genes are TRBV5-1 and TRBJ2-5, with D tentatively TRBD2 (5 bases). Trimming cost V 5 bases and J 5 bases, with 19 bases left between them. Germline CDR1 is SGHRS and CDR2 is YFSETQ. The CDR3 is 15 residues long. This CDR3 reads CASRGGYERRETQYF. The DNA for the CDR3 is TGCGCCAGCAGAGGAGGTTATGAAAGGAGGGAGACCCAGTACTTC.

The chain has TRBV10-3 and TRBJ2-5; 10 nucleotides line up with TRBD2. Germline-derived CDR1 and CDR2 are ENHRY and SYGVKD. The V segment lost 9 bases and the J segment 2 bases; nucleotides outside the gene matches: 0. The CDR3 covers 12 residues. CDR3 amino acids: CAIAGGQETQYF. CDR3 DNA sequence: TGTGCCATAGCGGGGGGGCAAGAGACCCAGTACTTC.

This chain links TRBV4-1 with TRBJ1-2; unclear D gene. CDR3 length: 15 residues. Germline V gene data show CDR1 as MGHRA and CDR2 as YSYEKL. The V end lost 0 bases, the J end lost 3 bases, and 11 bases lay between the germline ends. The CDR3 here is CASSQEATAYYGYTF. The CDR3 DNA sequence: TGCGCCAGCAGCCAAGAGGCCACCGCCTACTATGGCTACACCTTC.

The V gene is TRBV19, the J gene TRBJ2-7, with 10 bases that match TRBD1. The CDR3 is made up of 15 amino acids. Germline-derived CDR1 and CDR2 are LNHDA and SQIVND (reference sequence). With V trimmed by 3 bases and J by 0 bases, 2 bases remained unmatched. The CDR3: CASSIRDRGSYEQYF. The CDR3 DNA reads TGTGCCAGTAGTATCCGGGACAGGGGCTCCTACGAGCAGTACTTC.

The chain joins TRBV6-5 to TRBJ2-5, with TRBD1 as a possible D gene (5 bases). The CDR3 extends over 14 amino acids. V dropped 5 bases and J dropped 5 bases, with 15 bases sitting between them. In germline, CDR1 is MNHEY, CDR2 SVGAGI. The CDR3 protein is CASSPPRRAETQYF. The CDR3 DNA is TGTGCCAGCAGTCCCCCACGCAGGGCCGAGACCCAGTACTTC.

In this sample, this clone turned up once. For the CDR3, the DNA is TGTGCCAGCAGCCGGGACCAGGTAGTGGCCCAGTACTTC. Its protein product is CASSRDQVVAQYF. This chain links TRBV11-2 with TRBJ2-5; D possibly matches TRBD1 or TRBD2 (5 bases each). CDR3 length: 13 amino acids. Germline V gene sequence: CDR1 SGHAT, CDR2 FQNNGV. V shed 5 bases and J shed 9 bases, with 16 bases lying between them.

The rearrangement uses TRBV29-1 and TRBJ2-1, with a tentative D call TRBD2 (5 bases). Germline-derived CDR1 and CDR2 are SQVTM and ANQGSEA. The V end was cut by 7 bases, the J end by 4 bases, with 17 bases between. The CDR3 has 14 amino acids. The CDR3: CSALLDYPYNEQFF. CDR3 sequence (DNA): TGCAGCGCCCTTCTCGACTACCCATACAATGAGCAGTTCTTC.

V is TRBV30 and J is TRBJ2-2, with D tentatively TRBD2 (5 bases). V was clipped by 5 bases and J by 7 bases, with 17 bases between them. The CDR3 spans 14 residues. CDR1 and CDR2 (germline): GTSNPN, SVGIG (reference sequence). The CDR3 bases are TGTGCCTGGCGCGGGCTCATTGAGCTCGGGGAGCTGTTTTTT. It is translated as CAWRGLIELGELFF.

The chain is built from TRBV5-1 and TRBJ1-2; 7 bases fit TRBD1. V gave up 0 bases and J gave up 1 base; unmatched junction bases: 9. Germline V CDR1 and CDR2: SGHRS, YFSETQ. The CDR3 totals 17 residues. The CDR3 DNA reads as TGCGCCAGCAGCTTGGCGTACAGGGGACAGAGTAACTATGGCTACACCTTC. Its protein is CASSLAYRGQSNYGYTF.

This clone came up once. The chain joins TRBV28 to TRBJ1-5; D possibly corresponds to TRBD1 (5 bases). The CDR3 loop spans 14 amino acids. CDR1 MDHEN and CDR2 SYDVKM come from the germline V gene. Trimming shortened V by 3 bases and J by 5 bases, and 11 bases separated the two germline ends. CDR3 region: CASSFPDRYQPQHF. CDR3 DNA: TGTGCCAGCAGTTTCCCCGACAGATATCAGCCCCAGCATTTT. Complete variable domain (other parts from reference TRBV28 and TRBJ1-5): DVKVTQSSRYLVKRTGEKVFLECVQDMDHENMFWYRQDPGLGLRLIYFSYDVKMKEKGDIPEGYSVSREKKERFSLILESASTNQTSMYLCASSFPDRYQPQHFGDGTRLSIL.

This chain links TRBV6-5 with TRBJ2-2, with 8 bases lining up with TRBD1. The junction had 6 bases not matched to a gene; V was cut back by 4 bases and J by 2 bases. CDR3 length: 16 residues. In germline, CDR1 is MNHEY, CDR2 SVGAGI. CDR3 nucleotide sequence: TGTGCCAGCAGTTCGTACAGGGGGATTAACACCGGGGAGCTGTTTTTT. It encodes CASSSYRGINTGELFF.

This clone was counted a few times. The genes are TRBV10-3 and TRBJ1-5; no firm D call. Germline values: CDR1 ENHRY, CDR2 SYGVKD. Deletions cut 7 bases from V and 7 bases from J, with 14 bases between. The CDR3 has 13 residues. The CDR3 spells CAIKGAGDQPQHF. CDR3 sequence (DNA): TGTGCCATCAAAGGTGCAGGAGACCAGCCCCAGCATTTT.

The table lists this clone with a count of one. V and J are TRBV5-1 and TRBJ2-3; perhaps TRBD1 as D (6 bases). Per the germline V gene, CDR1 is SGHRS and CDR2 is YFSETQ. Trimming removed 1 base from V and 2 bases from J, with 11 bases in between. The CDR3 runs 15 residues. The chain's CDR3 is CASSLTGPATDTQYF. CDR3 DNA: TGCGCCAGCAGCTTGACAGGGCCCGCCACAGATACGCAGTATTTT. The full variable domain, in which reference TRBV5-1 and TRBJ2-3 provide the parts outside the CDR3, is KAGVTQTPRYLIKTRGQQVTLSCSPISGHRSVSWYQQTPGQGLQFLFEYFSETQRNKGNFPGRFSGRQFSNSRSEMNVSTLELGDSALYLCASSLTGPATDTQYFGPGTRLTVL.

The V and J genes are TRBV5-1 and TRBJ1-4; D call uncertain. In germline, CDR1 is SGHRS, CDR2 YFSETQ. This CDR3 is built from 12 residues. Trimming took 5 bases from V and 2 from J, leaving 4 bases between them. In DNA, the CDR3 is TGCGCCAGCAGGGGGACTAATGAAAAACTGTTTTTT. This gives the protein CASRGTNEKLFF.

The J gene is TRBJ1-6, the V gene TRBV5-1, with 8 positions matching TRBD1. The CDR3 is 17 residues long. In germline, CDR1 is SGHRS, CDR2 YFSETQ. V trimming: 4 bases; J trimming: 6 bases; junction bases outside the gene matches: 12. The CDR3 loop reads CASSHHSGGSGNSPLHF. DNA for the CDR3: TGCGCCAGCAGCCACCATTCAGGGGGCTCCGGTAATTCACCCCTCCACTTT.

Here the CDR3 reads CASSQAQHQPQHF. CDR3 DNA: TGCGCCAGCAGCCAGGCGCAGCATCAGCCCCAGCATTTT. The V call is TRBV4-1, the J call TRBJ1-5; D is undetermined. The CDR3 is 13 residues long. V lost 3 bases to trimming and J lost 5 bases, with 8 bases between them. Germline V gene data show CDR1 as MGHRA and CDR2 as YSYEKL.

This chain connects TRBV27 to TRBJ2-7, with D possibly being TRBD1 or TRBD2 (5 bases each). The CDR3 totals 14 residues. V was cut by 0 bases and J by 4 bases, with 10 bases left in between. The germline V gene encodes CDR1 MNHEY and CDR2 SMNVEV (reference sequence). The DNA of the CDR3 is TGTGCCAGCAGTTTATCGATCGGGGCTTACGAGCAGTACTTC. Protein product: CASSLSIGAYEQYF.

The rearrangement links TRBV6-1 to TRBJ1-5; 8 bases are a match to TRBD1. The ends lost 4 bases at V and 4 bases at J; junction bases unmatched: 12. The V gene's germline CDR1 is MNHNS and CDR2 SASEGT. The CDR3 is made up of 17 amino acids. The DNA for the CDR3 is TGTGCCAGCAGTGGACGGACAGGGTATCCCCTGAATCAGCCCCAGCATTTT. Its protein product is CASSGRTGYPLNQPQHF.

The chain employs TRBV18 and TRBJ1-5; TRBD1 agrees at 7 bases. V was clipped by 3 bases and J by 6 bases; unmatched bases: 8. This CDR3 comprises 15 residues. Germline V gene sequence: CDR1 KGHSH, CDR2 LQKENI. CDR3 nucleotides: TGTGCCAGCTCACCTCAACAGGGGTCGGGTCAGCCCCAGCATTTT. Translating it yields CASSPQQGSGQPQHF.

This rearrangement joins TRBV7-6 to TRBJ2-2, with D maybe TRBD2 (6 bases). The CDR3 runs 17 residues. The germline V gene encodes CDR1 SGHVS and CDR2 FNYEAQ. Trimming took off 5 bases at V and 1 base at J, with 17 bases between the two ends. The CDR3 reads CASSDIGWGVNTGELFF. As DNA, the CDR3 is TGTGCCAGCAGCGATATAGGTTGGGGGGTGAACACCGGGGAGCTGTTTTTT.

The V and J genes are TRBV9 and TRBJ1-1; 12 nucleotides agree with TRBD1. The CDR3 runs to 17 residues. The V gene end was trimmed by 3 bases and the J gene end by 4 bases; junction bases not matched to a gene: 10. Germline CDR1 and CDR2: SGDLS and YYNGEE. CDR3 sequence: CASSAGPGQGAGTEAFF. The CDR3 bases are TGTGCCAGCAGCGCCGGTCCGGGACAGGGGGCGGGCACTGAAGCTTTCTTT.

This chain uses TRBV27 with TRBJ2-7; tentatively, D is TRBD1 or TRBD2 (6 bases each). The CDR3 runs 16 residues. The V gene lost 6 bases and the J gene lost 4 bases, with 22 bases spanning the gap. Germline CDR1 is MNHEY and CDR2 is SMNVEV (reference sequence). The CDR3 nucleotides read TGTGCCAGCAGCCCATCAGCCGGGGGCAGAGCATACGAGCAGTACTTC. Translation gives CASSPSAGGRAYEQYF.

Sample share makes this clone medium-sized (0.01 to 0.1%). This chain links TRBV6-1 with TRBJ1-4; 8 nucleotides match TRBD1. Unmatched junction bases numbered 8, after V lost 2 bases and J lost 6 bases. Germline V gene data show CDR1 as MNHNS and CDR2 as SASEGT. The CDR3 loop spans 16 amino acids. CDR3 residues: CASSEPRAGGYEKLFF. As DNA, the CDR3 is TGTGCCAGCAGTGAACCACGGGCAGGGGGCTATGAAAAACTGTTTTTT.

This clone is a singleton in its sample. The V and J genes are TRBV7-9 and TRBJ2-7; D unresolved. CDR3 length equals 12 residues. In germline, CDR1 is SEHNR, CDR2 FQNEAQ (reference sequence). V lost 8 bases, J lost 3 bases, and 11 bases lay in between. CDR3 in amino acids: CASGDGGYEQYF. The CDR3 DNA is TGTGCCAGCGGCGATGGCGGCTACGAGCAGTACTTC. Using reference TRBV7-9 and TRBJ2-7 for the parts outside the CDR3, the full variable domain is DTGVSQNPRHKITKRGQNVTFRCDPISEHNRLYWYRQTLGQGPEFLTYFQNEAQLEKSRLLSDRFSAERPKGSFSTLEIQRTEQGDSAMYLCASGDGGYEQYFGPGTRLTVT.